The 27 T cell receptor beta chains in this list originate from one sample, sequenced in a study of shared clonotypes between healthy human individuals. The data were produced by immunoSEQ multiplex PCR, yet TCRdb's version contains in-frame clones alone and is incomplete. The repertoire holds about 1.1 million clones, approximately 78% seen once, with approximately 0.5% in the top ten. Input material: memory CD4+ T cells from PBMCs. The subset denotes: CD45RA-negative fraction. These receptors came from a young man in good health. Some clones in this sample may be carry-over from other donors' samples.

The chain links TRBV21-1 to TRBJ2-7; the listed D gene, TRBD2, was not tested against the DNA. TRBV21-1 is assigned pseudogene status. This CDR3 has 15 residues. The CDR3: CAGEGERGSGYEQYF. The CDR3, as DNA: TGTGCCGGGGAAGGAGAACGGGGGTCGGGCTACGAGCAGTACTTC.

With respect to this clone: This may be a read error, as it is one base from a much larger clone. The chain recombines TRBV7-3 with TRBJ2-6; D uncertain. CDR3 length: 16 amino acids. Trimming pared 5 bases from V and 0 bases from J, leaving 11 bases between. From germline, CDR1 is SGHTA and CDR2 FQGTGA. CDR3 sequence: CASSPGRNSGANVLTF. In nucleotides, the CDR3 is TGTGCCAGCAGCCCCGGACGGAACTCTGGGGCCAACGTCCTGACTTTC.

This rearrangement joins TRBV27 to TRBJ1-1; D gene ambiguous. The V end was cut by 0 bases, the J end by 4 bases, with 12 bases between. This CDR3 has 15 amino acids. Germline V CDR1 and CDR2: MNHEY, SMNVEV (reference sequence). CDR3 nucleotides: TGTGCCAGCAGTTTATCAGCCCCCTGGGGCACTGAAGCTTTCTTT. Translating gives CASSLSAPWGTEAFF.

Comments on this clone: Germline and junction disagree at one end, which may indicate a read error. This chain connects TRBV7-3 to TRBJ2-1; D might be TRBD2 (6 bases). Germline CDR1 and CDR2: SGHTA and FQGTGA. This CDR3 contains 15 residues. The CDR3 protein is CASSLVRDSFNEQFF. The CDR3 bases are TGTGCCAGCAGCTTAGTCCGGGACTCCTTCAATGAGCAGTTCTTC. Based on the CDR3 plus reference TRBV7-3 and TRBJ2-1, the full variable domain is GAGVSQTPSNKVTEKGKYVELRCDPISGHTALYWYRQSLGQGPEFLIYFQGTGAADDSGLPNDRFFAVRPEGSVSTLKIQRTERGDSAVYLCASSLVRDSFNEQFFGPGTRLTVL.

Of note for this clone: Other DNA sequences of this sample code for an identical CDR3. V is TRBV2 and J is TRBJ2-5; D is possibly TRBD1 or TRBD2 (5 bases each). The CDR3 has 13 residues. Germline loops: CDR1 SNHLY, CDR2 FYNNEI. Trimming removed 7 bases at V and 2 bases at J, with 11 bases between. In DNA form, the CDR3 reads TGTGCCAGCAATCGGGGCAGGCAAGAGACCCAGTACTTC. Translating it yields CASNRGRQETQYF.

The rearrangement links TRBV15 to TRBJ2-7; 7 bases are shared with TRBD1. Germline V gene lookup returns CDR1 LNHNV and CDR2 YYDKDF (reference sequence). With 9 bases clipped from V and 1 base from J, the junction kept 9 bases outside the gene matches. The CDR3 runs 14 residues. CDR3 amino acids: CATGPDRLSYEQYF. CDR3 DNA: TGTGCCACTGGACCGGACAGGCTTTCCTACGAGCAGTACTTC.

The gene calls are TRBV5-4 and TRBJ1-2; 8 bases align to TRBD1. This CDR3 comprises 15 residues. The germline V gene has CDR1 SGHNT and CDR2 YYREEE (reference sequence). The V and J ends lost 3 bases and 3 bases, in that order; junction bases with no gene match: 7. CDR3 nucleotides: TGTGCCAGCAGCTCAACGACAGGGGCTGACTATGGCTACACCTTC. Protein product: CASSSTTGADYGYTF.

Of note for this clone: This CDR3 is also generated by other DNA sequences in the sample. The gene calls are TRBV5-4 and TRBJ1-1, with unresolved D. Germline V CDR1 and CDR2: SGHNT, YYREEE (reference sequence). V lost 0 bases, J lost 1 base, and 7 bases lay in between. This CDR3 is built from 14 residues. CDR3 sequence: CASSLEQRNTEAFF. In DNA, the CDR3 is TGTGCCAGCAGCTTGGAGCAGCGGAACACTGAAGCTTTCTTT.

The chain uses TRBV29-1 and TRBJ2-1, with D possibly being TRBD2 (5 bases). This CDR3 spans 12 amino acids. The ends were cut back, 3 bases at V and 10 bases at J, with 13 bases in the middle. The V gene's germline CDR1 is SQVTM and CDR2 ANQGSEA. This CDR3 reads CSVEFGRGEQFF. The CDR3 DNA reads as TGCAGCGTTGAGTTCGGCAGAGGGGAGCAGTTCTTC.

This clone has more than one count but fewer than ten. J is TRBJ2-7 and V is TRBV27; D not certain. The CDR3 is made up of 15 amino acids. The germline V gene has CDR1 MNHEY and CDR2 SMNVEV (reference sequence). The ends were cut back, 7 bases at V and 7 bases at J, with 23 bases in the middle. The CDR3 loop reads CASMSQHLALGEQYF. DNA of the CDR3: TGTGCCAGCATGTCGCAGCACCTTGCCCTCGGGGAGCAGTACTTC.

The chain couples TRBV11-2 to TRBJ1-2; no clear D. Trimming pared 2 bases from V and 13 bases from J, leaving 20 bases between. CDR3 size: 14 residues. CDR1 and CDR2 (germline): SGHAT, FQNNGV. The CDR3 nucleotides read TGTGCCAGCAGCTTAATTCCCGTGCGGACCGGCGCCACCTTC. This encodes CASSLIPVRTGATF. Variable domain in full (rest from reference TRBV11-2 and TRBJ1-2): EAGVAQSPRYKIIEKRQSVAFWCNPISGHATLYWYQQILGQGPKLLIQFQNNGVVDDSQLPKDRFSAERLKGVDSTLKIQPAKLEDSAVYLCASSLIPVRTGATFGSGTRLTVV.

The chain couples TRBV14 to TRBJ1-1; TRBD1 might be the D (6 bases). The CDR3 is 13 amino acids. Trimming removed 5 bases at V and 8 bases at J, with 15 bases between. The germline gives CDR1 SGHDN, CDR2 FVKESK. CDR3 region: CASSRGGRGEAFF. The CDR3 DNA follows: TGTGCCAGCAGCAGAGGGGGGCGCGGCGAAGCTTTCTTT.

This clone was counted ten times or more. The chain uses TRBV29-1 and TRBJ1-1; unclear D gene. Germline V CDR1 and CDR2: SQVTM, ANQGSEA. Between the trimmed V and J ends, which lost 7 bases and 0 bases, there was a span of 18 bases. There are 15 residues in the CDR3. DNA of the CDR3: TGCAGCGGGTCCCCGGGGTGGGGAATGAACACTGAAGCTTTCTTT. Its protein is CSGSPGWGMNTEAFF.

In its sample, this clone was seen once. CDR3 region: CASSYLIGSGGGYTF. The CDR3 nucleotides read TGTGCCAGCAGCTACCTGATCGGGAGTGGAGGCGGCTACACCTTC. The rearrangement joins TRBV7-6 to TRBJ1-2; D remains ambiguous. The CDR3 has 15 amino acids. Germline V gene sequence: CDR1 SGHVS, CDR2 FNYEAQ. The germline V and J ends were trimmed by 4 bases and 8 bases, with 20 bases remaining between them. The full variable domain, its missing parts supplied by reference TRBV7-6 and TRBJ1-2, is GAGVSQSPRYKVTKRGQDVALRCDPISGHVSLYWYRQALGQGPEFLTYFNYEAQQDKSGLPNDRFSAERPEGSISTLTIQRTEQRDSAMYRCASSYLIGSGGGYTFGSGTRLTVV.

The chain couples TRBV6-6 to TRBJ1-5, with 9 positions matching TRBD1. This CDR3 is 14 amino acids long. The trim removed 7 bases at V and 4 bases at J, leaving 5 bases unmatched. CDR1 MNHNY and CDR2 SVGAGI come from the germline V gene (reference sequence). CDR3 loop: CASNLDRGNQPQHF. CDR3 DNA: TGTGCCAGCAACCTGGACAGGGGAAATCAGCCCCAGCATTTT.

The rearrangement joins TRBV7-9 to TRBJ2-1, with D perhaps TRBD2 (5 bases). CDR3 length: 15 residues. Trimming pared 5 bases from V and 0 bases from J, leaving 11 bases between. CDR1 is SEHNR, CDR2 FQNEAQ, per germline (reference sequence). This CDR3 reads CASSPGLYSYNEQFF. Written as DNA, the CDR3 is TGTGCCAGCAGCCCCGGACTTTACTCCTACAATGAGCAGTTCTTC.

The gene calls are TRBV2 and TRBJ2-7, with 9 bases aligning to TRBD1. The CDR3 covers 16 residues. The germline V gene encodes CDR1 SNHLY and CDR2 FYNNEI. J was trimmed by 4 bases and V by 5 bases; bases with no gene match: 12. Here the CDR3 DNA reads TGTGCCAGCAGTCGCCCCCGGGACAGGGATATTTACGAGCAGTACTTC. Protein: CASSRPRDRDIYEQYF.

The rearrangement uses TRBV10-3 and TRBJ2-7, with D maybe TRBD2 (6 bases). CDR1 and CDR2 from the germline V gene are ENHRY and SYGVKD. CDR3 length: 14 amino acids. The ends were cut back, 0 bases at V and 7 bases at J, with 13 bases in the middle. CDR3 sequence: CAISESRGPTEQYF. CDR3 coding DNA: TGTGCCATCAGTGAGTCGCGGGGACCTACGGAGCAGTACTTC.

V gene TRBV5-1 combines with J gene TRBJ2-5; TRBD1 might be the D (5 bases). Germline V gene lookup returns CDR1 SGHRS and CDR2 YFSETQ. Trimming shortened V by 4 bases and J by 5 bases, and 15 bases separated the two germline ends. The CDR3 consists of 14 residues. DNA for the CDR3: TGCGCCAGCAGCCCAGGGTCGCCCAGGGAGACCCAGTACTTC. It translates to CASSPGSPRETQYF.

The chain couples TRBV5-8 to TRBJ1-5, with unresolved D. Looked up from germline, CDR1 is SGHTS and CDR2 is YDEGEE. CDR3 length: 14 amino acids. Trimming left V 2 bases short and J 0 bases short, with 6 bases between. The CDR3 reads CASSFRVSNQPQHF. The CDR3 DNA follows: TGTGCCAGCAGCTTCCGTGTTAGCAATCAGCCCCAGCATTTT.

V gene TRBV7-8 combines with J gene TRBJ2-7; the match to TRBD1 covers 8 bases. Trimming removed 1 base from V and 4 bases from J; junction bases left unmatched: 6. CDR1 SGHVS and CDR2 FQNEAQ come from the germline V gene. CDR3 length: 15 residues. The CDR3 bases are TGTGCCAGCAGCTTAGTGGAGCAGGGGGCATACGAGCAGTACTTC. It encodes CASSLVEQGAYEQYF.

The rearrangement uses TRBV10-3 and TRBJ1-1; D not resolved. CDR3 size: 12 residues. The germline gives CDR1 ENHRY, CDR2 SYGVKD. With 6 bases removed from V and 0 bases from J, the gap between germline ends came to 5 bases. CDR3 coding DNA: TGTGCCATCAGGTCGGTGAACACTGAAGCTTTCTTT. Translated, it gives CAIRSVNTEAFF.

The chain employs TRBV15 and TRBJ1-3; D is ambiguous. This CDR3 has 14 residues. V was cut by 0 bases and J by 8 bases, with 11 bases left in between. Germline V gene sequence: CDR1 LNHNV, CDR2 YYDKDF (reference sequence). CDR3 region: CATSRDLGEYTIYF. Written as DNA, the CDR3 is TGTGCCACCAGCAGAGATCTGGGCGAGTACACCATATATTTT. The full variable domain, completed using reference TRBV15 and TRBJ1-3, is DAMVIQNPRYQVTQFGKPVTLSCSQTLNHNVMYWYQQKSSQAPKLLFHYYDKDFNNEADTPDNFQSRRPNTSFCFLDIRSPGLGDTAMYLCATSRDLGEYTIYFGEGSWLTVV.

V usage is TRBV28 and J usage is TRBJ2-3, with no clear D. Per germline, CDR1 MDHEN and CDR2 SYDVKM. The CDR3 runs to 12 residues. The germline V and J ends were trimmed by 6 bases and 7 bases, with 11 bases remaining between them. The CDR3 DNA follows: TGTGCCAGCAGCCTACAGAGGAATACGCAGTATTTT. Amino acid sequence: CASSLQRNTQYF.

The chain joins TRBV13 to TRBJ1-2, with D possibly TRBD1 on 5 matching bases. The CDR3 has 14 amino acids. V dropped 4 bases and J dropped 4 bases, with 13 bases sitting between them. Germline CDR1 PRHDT, CDR2 FYEKMQ (reference sequence). As DNA, the CDR3 is TGTGCCAGCAGCTCTAAGTCCGGGGGCTATGGCTACACCTTC. It specifies CASSSKSGGYGYTF.

CDR3 nucleotides: TGTGCCAGTAGTATGCTAGCGGGAGGTCTCGGCACAGATACGCAGTATTTT. It codes for CASSMLAGGLGTDTQYF. This chain links TRBV19 with TRBJ2-3, with 11 bases that match TRBD2. From germline, CDR1 is LNHDA and CDR2 SQIVND (reference sequence). This CDR3 has 17 residues. Unmatched junction bases numbered 6, after V lost 3 bases and J lost 1 base.

This clone appeared a few times. The chain carries TRBV6-5 and TRBJ2-7, with no clear D. Germline loops: CDR1 MNHEY, CDR2 SVGAGI. The V gene lost 6 bases and the J gene lost 11 bases, with 17 bases spanning the gap. There are 12 residues in the CDR3. CDR3 DNA sequence: TGTGCCAGCAGGACTCCTTCTGCGTTGGAGTACTTC. It codes for CASRTPSALEYF.